This TCR beta chain derives from a study of immune cell composition in non-small cell lung cancer. Across the study: Most cases were lung adenocarcinoma or squamous cell carcinoma.

The normal lung sample lay at least 3 cm, and maximally far, from the tumour. The CDR3 contains 12 residues. Germline CDR1 reads SQVTM; CDR2 reads ANQGSEA. V was trimmed by 5 bases and J by 6 bases, leaving 13 bases between them. Measured with immunoSEQ multiplex PCR; TCRdb has only the in-frame clones, and not every one. Of 1,500 to 2,000 clones in the sample, roughly 74% are singletons; the top ten hold 15% to 20%. This chain connects TRBV29-1 to TRBJ1-2, with D uncertain. The clonotype originates from a human donor with non-small cell lung cancer. Material: non-adjacent lung tissue. The DNA of the CDR3 is TGCAGCGTTTCGGTCTCTTTTGATGGCTACACCTTC. It specifies CSVSVSFDGYTF.